This note documents a single TCR beta chain sequence. Data came from immunoSEQ multiplex PCR; TCRdb stores just in-frame clones and leaves some out. The data contain about 74,000 clones, around 80% of them seen just once; the ten biggest clones take up approximately 4.7%. The sample belongs to a study of PD-L1 blockade in urothelial cancer. Study information: Blood analysis was done at 3 weeks (second dose) and 6 weeks after treatment began. T cells were recovered from blood samples at a median of approximately 150,000.

J gave up 4 bases and V 7 bases, and 1 base lay outside the gene matches. Germline values: CDR1 SNHLY, CDR2 FYNNEI. The CDR3 contains 12 residues. The chain employs TRBV2 and TRBJ2-1; 7 bases align to TRBD2. The sample consisted of PBMCs, taken around atezolizumab (anti-PD-L1) treatment. The origin of this receptor is a man in his 70s with urothelial cancer. The CDR3: CASKAGYNEQFF. The CDR3 DNA reads TGTGCCAGCAAAGCGGGGTACAATGAGCAGTTCTTC.